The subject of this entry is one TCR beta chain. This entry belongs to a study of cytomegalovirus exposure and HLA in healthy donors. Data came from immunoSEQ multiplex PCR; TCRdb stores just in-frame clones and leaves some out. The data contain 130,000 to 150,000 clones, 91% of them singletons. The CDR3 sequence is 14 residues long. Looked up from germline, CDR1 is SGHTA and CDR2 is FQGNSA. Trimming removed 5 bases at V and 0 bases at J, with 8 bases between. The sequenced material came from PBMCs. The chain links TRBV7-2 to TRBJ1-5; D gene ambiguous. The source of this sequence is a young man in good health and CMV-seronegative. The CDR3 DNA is TGTGCCAGCAGCCCTAATCATAGCAATCAGCCCCAGCATTTT. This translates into CASSPNHSNQPQHF. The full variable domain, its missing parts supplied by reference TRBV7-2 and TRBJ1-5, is GAGVSQSPSNKVTEKGKDVELRCDPISGHTALYWYRQSLGQGLEFLIYFQGNSAPDKSGLPSDRFSAERTGGSVSTLTIQRTQQEDSAVYLCASSPNHSNQPQHFGDGTRLSIL.